This T cell receptor beta chain was captured by sequencing in a study of T cells in Graves' hyperthyroidism and ophthalmopathy. Study as a whole: Before any treatment, at initial diagnosis, peripheral blood was collected.

General study points: Most thyroid clonotypes expanded above 0.001 were also detected in blood.

Points on this clonotype: Its antigen remains unknown.

Subjects with ophthalmopathy showed a Clinical Activity Score no lower than 3, a NOSPECS grade no lower than 4, and a duration shorter than 3 months. Exclusion of a patient resulted from uncontrolled infection, other autoimmune disease, pregnancy or lactation. It was RNA transcripts that yielded the amplified TCR beta CDR3 regions. TCR CDR3 underwent first-round RT-PCR with the HTBI primer set. TCRdb analysed the multiplex PCR reads with MiXCR anew, one entry per CDR3 protein. The sample has fewer than 250,000 distinct CDR3 sequences; about 25% are singletons. The CDR3 is 12 amino acids. The V gene lost 4 bases and the J gene lost 5 bases, with 8 bases spanning the gap. CDR1 MDHEN and CDR2 SYDVKM come from the germline V gene.

Sample: blood. The origin of this receptor is a woman aged 40 to 55 with Graves' ophthalmopathy. V usage is TRBV28 and J usage is TRBJ2-5; D gene uncertain. The CDR3 DNA is TGTGCCAGCAGTTCCCCCCTCGAGACCCAGTACTTC. It is translated as CASSSPLETQYF.